These 13 T cell receptor beta chains were sequenced from one sample in a study of control samples from healthy donors and cancer patients. Assay: immunoSEQ multiplex PCR; the TCRdb copy retains only in-frame clones and omits some. The repertoire holds under 450,000 clones, with 80% to 95% as singletons. The sequencing input was PBMCs. The source of these receptors is a man aged 40-49 years with head and neck cancer.

This chain links TRBV3-1 (or the pseudogene TRBV3-2) with TRBJ2-3; D ambiguous. The CDR3 extends over 15 amino acids. The germline V and J ends were trimmed by 1 base and 6 bases, with 14 bases remaining between them. The germline V gene has CDR1 LGHDT and CDR2 YNNKEL (reference sequence). CDR3 bases: TGTGCCAGCAGCCAAGCGGCTTTGATTGCCGATACGCAGTATTTT. This sequence encodes CASSQAALIADTQYF.

The chain recombines TRBV9 with TRBJ2-3, with 13 positions matching TRBD2. J gave up 3 bases and V 3 bases, and 7 bases lay outside the gene matches. From germline, CDR1 is SGDLS and CDR2 YYNGEE. The CDR3 is 17 residues long. The CDR3 region has the DNA TGTGCCAGCAGCGCAGTACTAGCGGGAGGGGCGACAGATACGCAGTATTTT. Encoded protein: CASSAVLAGGATDTQYF.

Points on this clone: The sample carries other DNA sequences with the same CDR3. The V and J genes are TRBV30 and TRBJ1-6; TRBD1 aligns across 7 bases. Trimming took 1 base from V and 10 from J; bases not matched to a gene: 4. There are 13 residues in the CDR3. Germline V gene data show CDR1 as GTSNPN and CDR2 as SVGIG (reference sequence). In nucleotides, the CDR3 is TGTGCCTGGAGTGGACAGGGTAACTCACCCCTCCACTTT. Its translation: CAWSGQGNSPLHF.

Details on this clone: This sample includes further DNA sequences coding for the same CDR3. The chain couples TRBV11-2 to TRBJ2-7; D gene uncertain. Between the trimmed V and J ends, which lost 5 bases and 0 bases, there was a span of 5 bases. This CDR3 has 12 amino acids. CDR1 and CDR2 (germline): SGHAT, FQNNGV. As DNA, the CDR3 is TGTGCCAGCAGCCTTAGCTCCTACGAGCAGTACTTC. Its protein is CASSLSSYEQYF.

The chain uses TRBV5-6 and TRBJ1-1; 9 bases are a match to TRBD1. The CDR3 has 14 amino acids. CDR1 and CDR2 (germline): SGHDT, YYEEEE. Trimming removed 4 bases from V and 0 bases from J; junction bases left unmatched: 1. The CDR3 nucleotides are TGTGCCAGCAGCGGGGACAGGGTGAACACTGAAGCTTTCTTT. This translates into CASSGDRVNTEAFF.

V and J are TRBV4-2 and TRBJ2-2; no clear D. Between the trimmed V and J ends, which lost 4 bases and 6 bases, there was a span of 18 bases. This CDR3 contains 16 residues. Germline-derived CDR1 and CDR2 are LGHNA and YNFKEQ. CDR3 coding DNA: TGTGCCAGCAGCCCCGTTCGAGGAGAAGGATCCGGGGAGCTGTTTTTT. This translates into CASSPVRGEGSGELFF.

For this clone: Additional DNA sequences in this sample encode the identical CDR3. This chain connects TRBV28 to TRBJ2-7; either TRBD1 or TRBD2 may fit D (5 bases each). This CDR3 is built from 15 residues. Trimming cost V 4 bases and J 0 bases, with 13 bases left between them. Per the germline V gene, CDR1 is MDHEN and CDR2 is SYDVKM. The CDR3 spells CASSSSGTDSYEQYF. For the CDR3, the DNA is TGTGCCAGCAGTTCCTCAGGGACGGACTCCTACGAGCAGTACTTC.

The chain recombines TRBV11-2 with TRBJ2-1; D not resolved. The CDR3 runs to 15 residues. Trimming took 3 bases from V and 9 from J, leaving 18 bases between them. Per the germline V gene, CDR1 is SGHAT and CDR2 is FQNNGV. The CDR3 loop is CASSFRSTLRFEQFF. In nucleotides, the CDR3 is TGTGCCAGCAGCTTCAGAAGTACACTCCGTTTTGAGCAGTTCTTC.

This clone was recorded a few times. This chain uses TRBV28 with TRBJ2-7; D call uncertain. V was shortened by 3 bases and J by 3 bases, with 15 bases between the two germline ends. This CDR3 region has 15 residues. Germline CDR1 and CDR2: MDHEN and SYDVKM. The CDR3 DNA is TGTGCCAGCAGTTTCGCAGGCCGAAGCCTCTACGAGCAGTACTTC. Residues: CASSFAGRSLYEQYF.

This clone was observed a single time. This rearrangement joins TRBV12-5 to TRBJ2-7; TRBD2 is a possible D gene (6 bases). V was clipped by 1 base and J by 6 bases, with 13 bases between them. This CDR3 has 14 amino acids. Germline V lookup: CDR1 LGHNT, CDR2 FRNRAP. The CDR3 region is CASGLDGGNGEQYF. CDR3 sequence (DNA): TGTGCTAGTGGTTTGGACGGCGGGAATGGCGAGCAGTACTTC.

The chain joins TRBV29-1 to TRBJ2-3; D not certain. Trimming pared 4 bases from V and 0 bases from J, leaving 11 bases between. This CDR3 contains 14 residues. Germline-derived CDR1 and CDR2 are SQVTM and ANQGSEA. The CDR3 DNA reads as TGCAGCGTTGTGGGGATGCCTAGCACAGATACGCAGTATTTT. Protein sequence: CSVVGMPSTDTQYF.

V and J are TRBV7-3 and TRBJ2-2; D possibly corresponds to TRBD1 (6 bases). V lost 6 bases, J lost 6 bases, and 11 bases lay in between. Germline loops: CDR1 SGHTA, CDR2 FQGTGA. The CDR3 contains 13 residues. CDR3 bases: TGTGCCAGCAGTTCGCACAGGGCCGGGGAGCTGTTTTTT. Translated: CASSSHRAGELFF.

J is TRBJ1-1 and V is TRBV6-2 or TRBV6-3; 10 nucleotides agree with TRBD1. There are 17 residues in the CDR3. Trimming removed 2 bases from V and 1 base from J; junction bases left unmatched: 7. Germline V gene sequence: CDR1 MNHEY, CDR2 SVGEGT. The CDR3 bases are TGTGCCAGCAGTTACCCGGGACAGGGGTTCAGGAACACTGAAGCTTTCTTT. This translates into CASSYPGQGFRNTEAFF.